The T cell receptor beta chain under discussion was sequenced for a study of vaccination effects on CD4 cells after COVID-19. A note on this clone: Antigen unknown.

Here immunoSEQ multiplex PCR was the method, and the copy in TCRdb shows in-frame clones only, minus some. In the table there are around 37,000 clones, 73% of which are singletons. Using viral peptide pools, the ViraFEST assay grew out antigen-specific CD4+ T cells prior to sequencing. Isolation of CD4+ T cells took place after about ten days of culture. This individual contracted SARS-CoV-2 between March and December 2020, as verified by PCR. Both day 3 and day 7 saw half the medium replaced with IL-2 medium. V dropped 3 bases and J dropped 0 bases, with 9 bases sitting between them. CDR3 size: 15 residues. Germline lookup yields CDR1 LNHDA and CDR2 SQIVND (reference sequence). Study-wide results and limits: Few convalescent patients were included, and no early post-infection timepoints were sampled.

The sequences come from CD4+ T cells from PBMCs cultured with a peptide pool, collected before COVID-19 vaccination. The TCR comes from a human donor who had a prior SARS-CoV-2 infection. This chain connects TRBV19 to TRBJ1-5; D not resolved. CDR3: CASSMGSYSNQPQHF. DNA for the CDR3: TGTGCCAGTAGTATGGGGAGTTATAGCAATCAGCCCCAGCATTTT.